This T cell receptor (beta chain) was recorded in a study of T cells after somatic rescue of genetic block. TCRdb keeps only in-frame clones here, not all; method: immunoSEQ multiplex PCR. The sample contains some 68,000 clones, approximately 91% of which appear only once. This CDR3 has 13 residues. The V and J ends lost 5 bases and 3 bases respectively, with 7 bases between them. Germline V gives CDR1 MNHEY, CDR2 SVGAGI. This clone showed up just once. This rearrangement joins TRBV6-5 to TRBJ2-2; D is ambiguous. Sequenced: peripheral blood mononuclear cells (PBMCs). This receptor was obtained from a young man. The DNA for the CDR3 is TGTGCCAGCAGTCCCTCGGACACCGGGGAGCTGTTTTTT. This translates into CASSPSDTGELFF.